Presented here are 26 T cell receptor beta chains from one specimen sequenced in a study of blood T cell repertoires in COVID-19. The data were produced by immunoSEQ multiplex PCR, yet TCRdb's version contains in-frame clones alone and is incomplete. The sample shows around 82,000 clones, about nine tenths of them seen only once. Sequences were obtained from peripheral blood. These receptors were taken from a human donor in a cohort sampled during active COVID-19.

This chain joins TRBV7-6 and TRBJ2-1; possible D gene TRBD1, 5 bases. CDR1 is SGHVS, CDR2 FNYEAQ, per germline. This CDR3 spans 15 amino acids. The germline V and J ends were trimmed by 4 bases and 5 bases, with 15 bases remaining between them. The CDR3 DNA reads TGTGCCAGCAGCTCAACCCAGGGAACGCACAATGAGCAGTTCTTC. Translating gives CASSSTQGTHNEQFF.

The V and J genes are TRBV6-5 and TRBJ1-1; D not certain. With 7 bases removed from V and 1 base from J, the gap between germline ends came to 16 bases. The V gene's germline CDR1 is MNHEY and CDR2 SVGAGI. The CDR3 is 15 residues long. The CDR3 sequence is CASNSPGGRNTEAFF. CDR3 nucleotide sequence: TGTGCCAGCAACAGTCCAGGAGGCCGGAACACTGAAGCTTTCTTT.

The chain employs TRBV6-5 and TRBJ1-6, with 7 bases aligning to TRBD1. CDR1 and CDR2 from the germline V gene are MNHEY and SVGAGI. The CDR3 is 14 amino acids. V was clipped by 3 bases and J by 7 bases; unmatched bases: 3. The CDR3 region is CASSYGTANSPLHF. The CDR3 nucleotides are TGTGCCAGCAGTTATGGGACAGCCAATTCACCCCTCCACTTT.

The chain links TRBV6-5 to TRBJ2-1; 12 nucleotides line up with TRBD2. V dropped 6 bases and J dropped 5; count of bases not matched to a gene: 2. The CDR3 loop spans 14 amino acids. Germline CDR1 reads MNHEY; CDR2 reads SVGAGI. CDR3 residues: CASRRLAGDNEQFF. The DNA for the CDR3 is TGTGCCAGCAGAAGACTAGCGGGGGACAATGAGCAGTTCTTC.

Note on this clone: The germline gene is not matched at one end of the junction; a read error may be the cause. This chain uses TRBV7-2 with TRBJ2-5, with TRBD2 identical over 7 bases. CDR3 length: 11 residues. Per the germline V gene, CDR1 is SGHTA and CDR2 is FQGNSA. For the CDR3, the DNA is TGTGCCAGCAGCATCCGGGACTACTGTCACTTC. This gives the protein CASSIRDYCHF.

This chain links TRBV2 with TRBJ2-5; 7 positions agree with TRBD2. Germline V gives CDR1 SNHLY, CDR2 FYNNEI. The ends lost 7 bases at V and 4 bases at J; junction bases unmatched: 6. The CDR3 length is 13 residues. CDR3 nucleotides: TGTGCCAGCAACGGACTAGAGGGAGAGACCCAGTACTTC. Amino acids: CASNGLEGETQYF.

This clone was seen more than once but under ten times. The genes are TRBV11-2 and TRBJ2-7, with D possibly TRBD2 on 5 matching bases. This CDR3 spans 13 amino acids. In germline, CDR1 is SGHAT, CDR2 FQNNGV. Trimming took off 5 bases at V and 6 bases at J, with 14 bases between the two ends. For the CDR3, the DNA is TGTGCCAGCAGCCCGGACTTGCCGGGCGAGCAGTACTTC. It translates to CASSPDLPGEQYF. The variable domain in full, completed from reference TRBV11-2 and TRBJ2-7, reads EAGVAQSPRYKIIEKRQSVAFWCNPISGHATLYWYQQILGQGPKLLIQFQNNGVVDDSQLPKDRFSAERLKGVDSTLKIQPAKLEDSAVYLCASSPDLPGEQYFGPGTRLTVT.

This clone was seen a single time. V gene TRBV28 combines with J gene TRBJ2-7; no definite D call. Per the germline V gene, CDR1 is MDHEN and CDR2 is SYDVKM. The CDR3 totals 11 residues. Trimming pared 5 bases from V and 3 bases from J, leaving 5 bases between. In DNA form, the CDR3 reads TGTGCCAGCAGTCTAAACTACGAGCAGTACTTC. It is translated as CASSLNYEQYF. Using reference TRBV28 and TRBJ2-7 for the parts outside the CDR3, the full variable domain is DVKVTQSSRYLVKRTGEKVFLECVQDMDHENMFWYRQDPGLGLRLIYFSYDVKMKEKGDIPEGYSVSREKKERFSLILESASTNQTSMYLCASSLNYEQYFGPGTRLTVT.

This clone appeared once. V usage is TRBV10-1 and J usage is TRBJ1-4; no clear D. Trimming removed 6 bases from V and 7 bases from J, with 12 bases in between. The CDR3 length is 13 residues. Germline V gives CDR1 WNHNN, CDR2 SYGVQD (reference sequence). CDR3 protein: CASRDSSGEKLFF. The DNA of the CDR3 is TGCGCCAGCAGGGACTCGTCGGGTGAAAAACTGTTTTTT.

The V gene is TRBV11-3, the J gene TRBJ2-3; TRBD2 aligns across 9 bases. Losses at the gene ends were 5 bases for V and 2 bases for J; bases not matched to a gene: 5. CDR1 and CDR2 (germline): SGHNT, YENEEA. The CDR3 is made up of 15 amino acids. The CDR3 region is CASSQRGVNTDTQYF. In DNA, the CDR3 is TGTGCCAGCAGCCAGCGGGGGGTAAACACAGATACGCAGTATTTT.

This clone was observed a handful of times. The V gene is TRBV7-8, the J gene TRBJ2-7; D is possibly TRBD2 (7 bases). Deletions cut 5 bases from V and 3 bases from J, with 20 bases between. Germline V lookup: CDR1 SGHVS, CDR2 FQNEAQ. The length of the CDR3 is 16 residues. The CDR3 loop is CASSLGGGVRSYEQYF. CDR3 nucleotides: TGTGCCAGCAGCCTGGGGGGGGGCGTTAGAAGCTACGAGCAGTACTTC.

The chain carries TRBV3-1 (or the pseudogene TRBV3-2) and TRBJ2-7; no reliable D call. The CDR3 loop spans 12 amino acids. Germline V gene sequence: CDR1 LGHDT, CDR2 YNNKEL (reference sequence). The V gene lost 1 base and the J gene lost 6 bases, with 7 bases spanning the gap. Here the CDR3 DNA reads TGTGCCAGCAGCCAAGTAGCTTCCGAGCAGTACTTC. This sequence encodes CASSQVASEQYF.

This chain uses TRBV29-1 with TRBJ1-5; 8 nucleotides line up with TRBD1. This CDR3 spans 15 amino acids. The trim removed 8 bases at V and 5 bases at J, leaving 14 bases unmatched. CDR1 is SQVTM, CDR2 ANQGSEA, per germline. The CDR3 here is CSPQREQGGDQPQHF. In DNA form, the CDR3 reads TGCAGCCCCCAGAGGGAACAGGGGGGTGATCAGCCCCAGCATTTT.

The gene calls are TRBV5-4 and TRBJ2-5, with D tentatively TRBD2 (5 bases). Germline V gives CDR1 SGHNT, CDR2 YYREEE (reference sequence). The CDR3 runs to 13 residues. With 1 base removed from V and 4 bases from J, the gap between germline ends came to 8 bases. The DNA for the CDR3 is TGTGCCAGCAGCTTGAGGACTGGAGAGACCCAGTACTTC. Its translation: CASSLRTGETQYF.

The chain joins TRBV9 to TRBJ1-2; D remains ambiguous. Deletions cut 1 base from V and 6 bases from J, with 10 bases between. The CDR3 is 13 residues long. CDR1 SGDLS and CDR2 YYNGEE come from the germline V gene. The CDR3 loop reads CASSVRGIHGYTF. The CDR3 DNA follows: TGTGCCAGCAGCGTACGAGGTATTCATGGCTACACCTTC.

This chain's CDR3 is CASSLEGLRTGELFF. DNA for the CDR3: TGCGCCAGCAGCTTGGAGGGGTTACGGACCGGGGAGCTGTTTTTT. The chain is built from TRBV5-1 and TRBJ2-2, with a possible D match to TRBD1 (5 bases). With 0 bases removed from V and 5 bases from J, the gap between germline ends came to 11 bases. The germline gives CDR1 SGHRS, CDR2 YFSETQ. This CDR3 spans 15 amino acids.

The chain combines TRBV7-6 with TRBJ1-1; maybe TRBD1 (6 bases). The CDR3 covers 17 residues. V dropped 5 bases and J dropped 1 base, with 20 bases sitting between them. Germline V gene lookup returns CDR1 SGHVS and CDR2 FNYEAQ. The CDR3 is CASSLNDRSVSNTEAFF. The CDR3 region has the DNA TGTGCCAGCAGCCTAAATGACAGGTCCGTATCGAACACTGAAGCTTTCTTT.

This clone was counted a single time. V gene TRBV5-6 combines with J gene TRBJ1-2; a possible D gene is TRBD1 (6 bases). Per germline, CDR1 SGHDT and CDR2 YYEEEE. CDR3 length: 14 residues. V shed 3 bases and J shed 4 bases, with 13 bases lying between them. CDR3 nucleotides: TGTGCCAGCAGCTGGCCAGGGGTAATCTATGGCTACACCTTC. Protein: CASSWPGVIYGYTF. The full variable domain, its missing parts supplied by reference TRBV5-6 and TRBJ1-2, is DAGVTQSPTHLIKTRGQQVTLRCSPKSGHDTVSWYQQALGQGPQFIFQYYEEEERQRGNFPDRFSGHQFPNYSSELNVNALLLGDSALYLCASSWPGVIYGYTFGSGTRLTVV.

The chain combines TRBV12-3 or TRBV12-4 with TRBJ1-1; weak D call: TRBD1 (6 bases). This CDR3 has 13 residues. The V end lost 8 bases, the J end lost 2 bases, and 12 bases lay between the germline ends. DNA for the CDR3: TGTGCCAGCCGGGACAAGGTTAACACTGAAGCTTTCTTT. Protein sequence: CASRDKVNTEAFF.

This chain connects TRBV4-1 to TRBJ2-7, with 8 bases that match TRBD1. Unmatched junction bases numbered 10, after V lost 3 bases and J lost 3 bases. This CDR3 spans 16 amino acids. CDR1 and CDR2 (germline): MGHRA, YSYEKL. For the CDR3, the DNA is TGCGCCAGCAGCCAGGAACGGACAGGGAACTTCTACGAGCAGTACTTC. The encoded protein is CASSQERTGNFYEQYF.

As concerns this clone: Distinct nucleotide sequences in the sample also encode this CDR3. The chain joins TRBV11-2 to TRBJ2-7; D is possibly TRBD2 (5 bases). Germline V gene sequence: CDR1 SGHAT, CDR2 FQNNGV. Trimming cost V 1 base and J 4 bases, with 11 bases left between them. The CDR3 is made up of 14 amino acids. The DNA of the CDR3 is TGTGCCAGCAGCTTAGGACTCTCGGGGTACGAGCAGTACTTC. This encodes CASSLGLSGYEQYF.

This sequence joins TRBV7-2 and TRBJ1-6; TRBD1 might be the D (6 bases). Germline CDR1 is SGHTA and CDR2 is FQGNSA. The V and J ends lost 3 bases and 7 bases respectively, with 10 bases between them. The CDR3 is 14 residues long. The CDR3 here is CASSFPGENSPLHF. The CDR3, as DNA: TGTGCCAGCAGCTTTCCAGGGGAGAATTCACCCCTCCACTTT.

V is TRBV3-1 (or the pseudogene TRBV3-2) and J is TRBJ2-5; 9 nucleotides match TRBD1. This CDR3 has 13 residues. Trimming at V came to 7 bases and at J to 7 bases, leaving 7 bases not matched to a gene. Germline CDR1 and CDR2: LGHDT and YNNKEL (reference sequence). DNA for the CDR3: TGTGCCAGCAACCCGACAGGGGGGGGGACCCAGTACTTC. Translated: CASNPTGGGTQYF.

DNA for the CDR3: TGTGCCAGCAGGGAACCCACAGGGTCCCCAAATTCACCCCTCCACTTT. This encodes CASREPTGSPNSPLHF. V gene TRBV28 combines with J gene TRBJ1-6; tentative D call: TRBD1 (6 bases). CDR3 length: 16 amino acids. Germline V gives CDR1 MDHEN, CDR2 SYDVKM. V was cut by 6 bases and J by 7 bases, with 19 bases left in between.

The CDR3 loop reads CASTLGQGYSPLHF. CDR3 nucleotides: TGTGCCAGCACCTTAGGGCAGGGCTACTCACCCCTCCACTTT. The chain joins TRBV6-5 to TRBJ1-6, with a tentative D call TRBD1 (5 bases). Germline loops: CDR1 MNHEY, CDR2 SVGAGI. The CDR3 sequence is 14 residues long. Trimming took off 7 bases at V and 10 bases at J, with 17 bases between the two ends.

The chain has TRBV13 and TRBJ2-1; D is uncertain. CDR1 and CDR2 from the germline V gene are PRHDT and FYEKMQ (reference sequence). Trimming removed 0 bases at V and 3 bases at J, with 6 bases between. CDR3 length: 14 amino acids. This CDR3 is CASSLGAVYNEQFF. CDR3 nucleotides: TGTGCCAGCAGCTTAGGAGCCGTCTACAATGAGCAGTTCTTC. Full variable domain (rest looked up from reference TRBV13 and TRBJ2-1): AAGVIQSPRHLIKEKRETATLKCYPIPRHDTVYWYQQGPGQDPQFLISFYEKMQSDKGSIPDRFSAQQFSDYHSELNMSSLELGDSALYFCASSLGAVYNEQFFGPGTRLTVL.